Following are 24 T cell receptor beta chains from one sample sequenced in a study of blood T cell repertoires in COVID-19. Here immunoSEQ multiplex PCR was the method, and the copy in TCRdb shows in-frame clones only, minus some. The sample contains some 310,000 clones, roughly 90% of which appear only once. The sequencing sample was made of peripheral blood. The receptors originated from a woman under 40 with COVID-19, enrolled during active disease.

The V call is TRBV7-3, the J call TRBJ2-2; 7 bases match TRBD2. Germline values: CDR1 SGHTA, CDR2 FQGTGA. The CDR3 is 13 residues long. V lost 6 bases to trimming and J lost 6 bases; unmatched junction nucleotides: 4. CDR3 nucleotide sequence: TGTGCCAGCAGGGTTGCGGGAGCCGGGGAGCTGTTTTTT. As protein: CASRVAGAGELFF.

Remarks on this clone: Germline is not matched at one junction end, which may reflect a read error. This chain connects TRBV18 to TRBJ2-2, with 9 bases aligning to TRBD1. This CDR3 is 17 amino acids long. Germline CDR1 reads KGHSH; CDR2 reads LQKENI. The CDR3: CASSSPVGQGPTGELFF. The CDR3 DNA reads as TGTGCCAGCTCATCACCCGTCGGACAGGGGCCCACCGGGGAGCTGTTTTTT.

The rearrangement links TRBV28 to TRBJ2-3; 7 nucleotides agree with TRBD1. CDR1 and CDR2 (germline): MDHEN, SYDVKM. The CDR3 is made up of 15 amino acids. V was clipped by 2 bases and J by 3 bases; unmatched bases: 5. The DNA for the CDR3 is TGTGCCAGCAGTTTACCGGGACAGAGGACAGATACGCAGTATTTT. This sequence encodes CASSLPGQRTDTQYF. Supplemented by reference TRBV28 and TRBJ2-3, the full variable domain reads DVKVTQSSRYLVKRTGEKVFLECVQDMDHENMFWYRQDPGLGLRLIYFSYDVKMKEKGDIPEGYSVSREKKERFSLILESASTNQTSMYLCASSLPGQRTDTQYFGPGTRLTVL.

V gene TRBV23-1 combines with J gene TRBJ1-2; D call uncertain. TRBV23-1 carries the ORF label, with uncertain function. Trimming took 8 bases from V and 6 from J, leaving 19 bases between them. The CDR3 length is 14 residues. This chain's CDR3 is CASAQPGNGNGYTF. CDR3 in DNA: TGCGCCAGCGCTCAACCGGGGAATGGCAATGGCTACACCTTC.

The chain uses TRBV11-2 and TRBJ2-7, with 15 bases aligning to TRBD2. The CDR3 covers 18 residues. The J segment lost 3 bases and the V segment lost 3 bases, leaving 9 bases of the junction unmatched. Germline CDR1 is SGHAT and CDR2 is FQNNGV. The CDR3 loop is CASSFEGLAGGLYYEQYF. In DNA form, the CDR3 reads TGTGCCAGCAGCTTCGAAGGACTAGCGGGAGGGCTATACTACGAGCAGTACTTC.

The chain links TRBV11-2 to TRBJ2-7; D possibly corresponds to TRBD2 (5 bases). Germline V gives CDR1 SGHAT, CDR2 FQNNGV. The CDR3 covers 17 residues. Trimming removed 6 bases from V and 3 bases from J, with 24 bases in between. The CDR3 DNA reads TGTGCCAGCAGAATAGGAGGTGGCGGGCCACGGTTCTACGAGCAGTACTTC. It translates to CASRIGGGGPRFYEQYF.

The chain links TRBV28 to TRBJ2-1; a possible D gene is TRBD1 (5 bases). Trimming stripped 8 bases from V and 4 bases from J, with 15 bases between. The germline gives CDR1 MDHEN, CDR2 SYDVKM. This CDR3 contains 14 residues. CDR3 nucleotides: TGTGCCAGCGTAGGGGTGGGGCCGTACAATGAGCAGTTCTTC. This translates into CASVGVGPYNEQFF.

This clone appeared a few times. Written as DNA, the CDR3 is TGTGCCAGCAGTCGGACAGACACCGGGGAGCTGTTTTTT. It encodes CASSRTDTGELFF. The V and J genes are TRBV12-3 or TRBV12-4 and TRBJ2-2, with D possibly being TRBD1 (6 bases). The CDR3 runs 13 residues. Deletions cut 5 bases from V and 3 bases from J, with 7 bases between.

The chain recombines TRBV7-3 with TRBJ2-1, with a weak D call TRBD1 (6 bases). This CDR3 has 15 residues. Germline CDR1 is SGHTA and CDR2 is FQGTGA. The V gene lost 5 bases and the J gene lost 0 bases, with 11 bases spanning the gap. DNA of the CDR3: TGTGCCAGCAGCGCTCAGGACAGCTCCTACAATGAGCAGTTCTTC. Translation gives CASSAQDSSYNEQFF.

This clone appeared a single time. The rearrangement links TRBV2 to TRBJ2-2; possibly TRBD1 for D (7 bases). Germline V gene data show CDR1 as SNHLY and CDR2 as FYNNEI. Trimming removed 6 bases from V and 6 bases from J, with 17 bases in between. The CDR3 has 15 residues. CDR3 amino acids: CASRGGGRGSGELFF. The CDR3 bases are TGTGCCAGCAGAGGAGGGGGCCGCGGGTCCGGGGAGCTGTTTTTT. Based on the CDR3 plus reference TRBV2 and TRBJ2-2, the full variable domain is EPEVTQTPSHQVTQMGQEVILRCVPISNHLYFYWYRQILGQKVEFLVSFYNNEISEKSEIFDDQFSVERPDGSNFTLKIRSTKLEDSAMYFCASRGGGRGSGELFFGEGSRLTVL.

CDR3 in amino acids: CASTLGPLAASSYNEQFF. The CDR3 region has the DNA TGTGCCAGCACCCTAGGCCCACTAGCGGCGAGCTCCTACAATGAGCAGTTCTTC. The rearrangement joins TRBV7-9 to TRBJ2-1, with 8 nucleotides matching TRBD2. The CDR3 runs to 18 residues. Germline V gene data show CDR1 as SEHNR and CDR2 as FQNEAQ (reference sequence). V shed 7 bases, J shed 0 bases, and the junction held 14 bases outside the gene matches.

This clone has more than one count but fewer than ten. The chain carries TRBV4-2 and TRBJ1-1, with TRBD1 identical over 11 bases. This CDR3 is built from 18 residues. Germline V CDR1 and CDR2: LGHNA, YNFKEQ. J was trimmed by 5 bases and V by 1 base; bases with no gene match: 12. The CDR3 sequence: CASSQGADRGQGRTEAFF. CDR3 coding DNA: TGTGCCAGCAGCCAAGGGGCGGACAGGGGGCAGGGGAGGACTGAAGCTTTCTTT.

The chain has TRBV6-1 and TRBJ1-1; D is unclear. Trimming took off 1 base at V and 4 bases at J, with 10 bases between the two ends. The CDR3 has 14 residues. From germline, CDR1 is MNHNS and CDR2 SASEGT. CDR3 residues: CASSEEIGVTEAFF. CDR3 nucleotides: TGTGCCAGCAGTGAAGAGATCGGAGTCACTGAAGCTTTCTTT.

V usage is TRBV6-5 and J usage is TRBJ1-1, with unresolved D. Trimming removed 4 bases from V and 4 bases from J, with 7 bases in between. Germline V gene lookup returns CDR1 MNHEY and CDR2 SVGAGI. CDR3 length: 12 residues. The CDR3 loop reads CASSSAATEAFF. CDR3 in DNA: TGTGCCAGCAGTTCCGCGGCCACTGAAGCTTTCTTT.

V and J are TRBV27 and TRBJ2-1; the D gene is possibly TRBD1 (7 bases). CDR1 is MNHEY and CDR2 is SMNVEV in the germline V gene (reference sequence). The V gene lost 6 bases and the J gene lost 9 bases, with 24 bases spanning the gap. This CDR3 region has 16 residues. CDR3 region: CASSRITGAGIGEQFF. In DNA, the CDR3 is TGTGCCAGCAGCCGGATAACAGGGGCGGGAATAGGTGAGCAGTTCTTC.

The chain carries TRBV13 and TRBJ2-5; TRBD1 matches 7 bases. V shed 1 base, J shed 5 bases, and the junction held 16 bases outside the gene matches. The length of the CDR3 is 18 residues. Germline CDR1 reads PRHDT; CDR2 reads FYEKMQ (reference sequence). Here the CDR3 DNA reads TGTGCCAGCAGCTTAGCCCCCTTGACAGGGATTGGCGGGGAGACCCAGTACTTC. This codes for CASSLAPLTGIGGETQYF.

The V and J genes are TRBV7-9 and TRBJ1-1; D gene unclear. The CDR3 covers 14 residues. Germline V gene lookup returns CDR1 SEHNR and CDR2 FQNEAQ (reference sequence). V was pared by 1 base and J by 0 bases, with 6 bases between. CDR3 DNA sequence: TGTGCCAGCAGCTTAGAAGACATGAACACTGAAGCTTTCTTT. This sequence encodes CASSLEDMNTEAFF.

This clone was observed a few times. V is TRBV5-4 and J is TRBJ2-7; 9 positions agree with TRBD1. This CDR3 has 13 residues. Germline V lookup: CDR1 SGHNT, CDR2 YYREEE (reference sequence). The ends lost 4 bases at V and 5 bases at J; junction bases unmatched: 4. CDR3 bases: TGTGCCAGCAGCACGGACAGGGGTAACGAGCAGTACTTC. Encoded protein: CASSTDRGNEQYF.

The chain employs TRBV28 and TRBJ1-1; 9 bases are shared with TRBD1. Germline CDR1 reads MDHEN; CDR2 reads SYDVKM. V lost 6 bases and J lost 5; bases outside the gene matches: 4. This CDR3 spans 13 amino acids. The CDR3 is CASRSGQGTEAFF. The CDR3 bases are TGTGCCAGCAGATCCGGACAGGGGACTGAAGCTTTCTTT.

V and J are TRBV18 and TRBJ1-6; D unclear. V lost 0 bases to trimming and J lost 5 bases, with 11 bases between them. Germline-derived CDR1 and CDR2 are KGHSH and LQKENI. This CDR3 has 16 amino acids. The DNA for the CDR3 is TGTGCCAGCTCACCACCGTCCGGAGGTGATAATTCACCCCTCCACTTT. Protein sequence: CASSPPSGGDNSPLHF.

The CDR3 DNA follows: TGTGCCTATAGGACTAGCGGGACCTACAATGAGCAGTTCTTC. Protein product: CAYRTSGTYNEQFF. V usage is TRBV30 and J usage is TRBJ2-1, with 12 bases identical to TRBD2. J lost 2 bases, V lost 7 bases, and 3 bases had no gene match. Germline-derived CDR1 and CDR2 are GTSNPN and SVGIG (reference sequence). This CDR3 spans 14 amino acids.

This clone turned up a few times. The chain joins TRBV6-5 to TRBJ2-7; 9 positions agree with TRBD1. Losses at the gene ends were 10 bases for V and 2 bases for J; bases not matched to a gene: 12. Germline assignment: CDR1 MNHEY and CDR2 SVGAGI. CDR3 length equals 15 residues. CDR3 region: CATSLDRGATYEQYF. Here the CDR3 DNA reads TGTGCCACCTCCCTCGACAGGGGGGCTACCTACGAGCAGTACTTC.

This clone was picked up a small number of times. The J gene is TRBJ2-2, the V gene TRBV4-2; the match to TRBD2 covers 8 bases. Trimming took 0 bases from V and 5 from J; bases not matched to a gene: 5. This CDR3 is 16 amino acids long. CDR1 and CDR2 from the germline V gene are LGHNA and YNFKEQ. DNA for the CDR3: TGTGCCAGCAGCCAAGAGCGGGAGGTGAGGACCGGGGAGCTGTTTTTT. This encodes CASSQEREVRTGELFF.

V gene TRBV7-6 combines with J gene TRBJ1-3, with D maybe TRBD1 (5 bases). The CDR3 runs to 17 residues. With 5 bases removed from V and 2 bases from J, the gap between germline ends came to 19 bases. Germline V gene data show CDR1 as SGHVS and CDR2 as FNYEAQ. In nucleotides, the CDR3 is TGTGCCAGCAGCCATCTTACGACAGAGCACCCTGGAAACACCATATATTTT. It yields the protein CASSHLTTEHPGNTIYF.